This T cell receptor beta chain stems from a study of response to subunit inactivated influenza vaccine. Study results and limitations: Seasonal influenza vaccination, on each occasion, was suggested by the authors to recruit few new T cells.

This clonotype was observed many times. Its antigen is not known. The V and J ends lost 2 bases and 5 bases respectively, with 18 bases between them. The CDR3 is 16 amino acids. A single record per CDR3 protein comes from TCRdb applying MiXCR to the RT-PCR reads. The sample holds about 300,000 distinct CDR3 sequences, approximately 21% seen once. The material sequenced was PBMCs from blood, taken about 20 months after vaccination. This sequence joins TRBV12-3 or TRBV12-4 and TRBJ1-2, with D tentatively TRBD1 (5 bases). This receptor was taken from a man aged 50 to 69 who received an inactivated influenza vaccine. The CDR3: CASSLFTTAGRYGYTF. CDR3 nucleotides: TGTGCCAGCAGTTTATTTACGACAGCGGGTCGTTATGGCTACACCTTC.